The present T cell receptor beta chain was sequenced within a study of cytomegalovirus exposure and HLA in healthy donors. This clone was found once. Its antigen is currently unknown. It was with 60 Vbeta and 13 Jbeta primers that the PCR ran. TCRdb's copy holds only in-frame clones and misses some; the assay was immunoSEQ multiplex PCR. The data hold 100,000 to 150,000 clones, with just over 70% observed a single time. Overall study results and limits: Most TCR sequences were seen very rarely across donors, but some public TCRs occurred in many.

The specimen sequenced was PBMCs. This clonotype was obtained from a woman in her sixties or seventies in good health and CMV-seropositive.

The CDR3 coding sequence is TGTGCCAGCAGTGGTGCTCGAGGCAATTCACCCCTCCACTTT. Its translation: CASSGARGNSPLHF. This chain joins TRBV2 and TRBJ1-6; D ambiguous. V dropped 4 bases and J dropped 7 bases, with 11 bases sitting between them. The V gene's germline CDR1 is SNHLY and CDR2 FYNNEI. The CDR3 totals 14 residues.